Detailed here is one T cell receptor (beta chain). The antigen is unknown. TCRdb re-called the 5' RACE reads and gives one entry per CDR3 protein, without DNA. Here the sample table reports roughly 160,000 distinct CDR3 sequences. This record belongs to a study of monozygotic twins with inflammatory bowel disease. The CDR3 has 14 residues. Germline V CDR1 and CDR2: SGHDN, FVKESK. Study results and caveats: Among patients, repertoires may have gained variability from differing immunosuppressive treatments.

The chain has TRBV14 and TRBJ1-2; TCRdb's D call of TRBD1 is untestable without DNA. The source of this sequence is a human donor with ulcerative colitis or Crohn's disease, or a healthy co-twin of an affected twin (not recorded which). Sequenced material: blood. The CDR3 loop is CASSAGSGDYGYTF.